These 22 T cell receptor beta chains share one sample of origin, sequenced in a study of T cells in Graves' hyperthyroidism and ophthalmopathy. Amplification targeted TCR beta CDR3 regions from RNA transcripts. First-round RT-PCR with HTBI primers amplified the TCR CDR3 region. MiXCR, applied by TCRdb to the multiplex PCR reads, yields one record per CDR3 protein. Of 300,000 to 450,000 distinct CDR3 sequences listed, 13% are singletons. Sequenced material: blood. Receptor source: a man aged 25-40 years with Graves' hyperthyroidism that later progressed to Graves' ophthalmopathy.

This clonotype was detected ten times or more. The V and J genes are TRBV11-3 and TRBJ2-3; 15 nucleotides agree with TRBD2. Germline V gene lookup returns CDR1 SGHNT and CDR2 YENEEA. Losses at the gene ends were 5 bases for V and 6 bases for J; bases not matched to a gene: 6. This CDR3 comprises 16 residues. The chain's CDR3 is CASSRWTSGGVDTQYF. DNA for the CDR3: TGTGCCAGCAGCCGTTGGACTAGCGGGGGGGTTGATACGCAGTATTTT. The whole variable domain, filled in from reference TRBV11-3 and TRBJ2-3, reads EAGVVQSPRYKIIEKKQPVAFWCNPISGHNTLYWYLQNLGQGPELLIRYENEEAVDDSQLPKDRFSAERLKGVDSTLKIQPAELGDSAVYLCASSRWTSGGVDTQYFGPGTRLTVL.

This clonotype was picked up many times. The V call is TRBV9, the J call TRBJ2-5; 10 positions match TRBD2. The CDR3 sequence is 15 residues long. V lost 0 bases, J lost 3 bases, and 2 bases stayed unmatched. Germline CDR1 and CDR2: SGDLS and YYNGEE. CDR3 bases: TGTGCCAGCAGCGTAGCTAGCGGGGGAAAAGAGACCCAGTACTTC. Translation: CASSVASGGKETQYF.

This clonotype came up many times. The chain carries TRBV9 and TRBJ1-5, with D possibly matching TRBD1 (5 bases). Germline CDR1 and CDR2: SGDLS and YYNGEE. The V and J ends lost 0 bases and 8 bases respectively, with 12 bases between them. The CDR3 consists of 14 residues. CDR3 amino acids: CASSVDGGREPQHF. CDR3 DNA: TGTGCCAGCAGCGTAGATGGGGGACGTGAGCCCCAGCATTTT.

This clonotype has more than one count but fewer than ten. V gene TRBV4-1 combines with J gene TRBJ2-7; TRBD2 matches 8 bases. This CDR3 has 15 amino acids. CDR1 and CDR2 from the germline V gene are MGHRA and YSYEKL. Unmatched junction bases numbered 7, after V lost 4 bases and J lost 2 bases. The DNA of the CDR3 is TGCGCCAGCAGCCTTCGAGCGGGGGCCGCCTACGAGCAGTACTTC. The encoded protein is CASSLRAGAAYEQYF.

The table lists this clonotype with many counts. The chain combines TRBV30 with TRBJ2-1; tentatively, D is TRBD1 or TRBD2 (6 bases each). CDR1 is GTSNPN, CDR2 SVGIG, per germline (reference sequence). The CDR3 runs 14 residues. V lost 1 base, J lost 5 bases, and 12 bases lay in between. CDR3 protein: CAWSGGAGDNEQFF. The DNA for the CDR3 is TGTGCCTGGAGTGGGGGGGCCGGGGACAATGAGCAGTTCTTC.

The sample holds many counts of this clonotype. V usage is TRBV3-1 and J usage is TRBJ1-1; the D gene is possibly TRBD1 (5 bases). This CDR3 is built from 13 residues. V was trimmed by 0 bases and J by 7 bases, leaving 9 bases between them. In germline, CDR1 is LGHDT, CDR2 YNNKEL (reference sequence). The CDR3 spells CASSQDPGGEAFF. The CDR3 nucleotides read TGTGCCAGCAGCCAAGATCCCGGGGGTGAAGCTTTCTTT.

The chain has TRBV19 and TRBJ1-1, with 8 bases aligning to TRBD1. Germline CDR1 LNHDA, CDR2 SQIVND (reference sequence). J was trimmed by 0 bases and V by 1 base; bases with no gene match: 16. This CDR3 has 20 amino acids. The CDR3 region has the DNA TGTGCCAGTAGTATAGGGCCGATGGCAGGGGGCTTCGACATGAACACTGAAGCTTTCTTT. This codes for CASSIGPMAGGFDMNTEAFF.

This chain links TRBV7-8 with TRBJ1-5; D is undetermined. V was pared by 3 bases and J by 0 bases, with 9 bases between. This CDR3 has 15 amino acids. CDR1 is SGHVS and CDR2 is FQNEAQ in the germline V gene. The CDR3 nucleotides read TGTGCCAGCAGCTTTCGTCGTCATAGCAATCAGCCCCAGCATTTT. Encoded protein: CASSFRRHSNQPQHF.

The J gene is TRBJ1-2, the V gene TRBV11-2, with D perhaps matching TRBD1 (5 bases). The CDR3 spans 15 residues. Germline lookup yields CDR1 SGHAT and CDR2 FQNNGV. Trimming left V 4 bases short and J 1 base short, with 13 bases between. CDR3 bases: TGTGCCAGCAGCTCCCCGAACAGGCGTAACTATGGCTACACCTTC. As protein: CASSSPNRRNYGYTF.

Comments on this clonotype: Possible read error: a much larger clone is one base away. The chain links TRBV10-3 to TRBJ2-3; TRBD2 matches 8 bases. CDR1 and CDR2 (germline): ENHRY, SYGVKD. V lost 5 bases to trimming and J lost 1 base; unmatched junction nucleotides: 8. This CDR3 is built from 16 residues. The CDR3 bases are TGTGCCATCAGTCCGCCGAGGCGGGGGGGCACAGATACGCAGTATTTT. It yields the protein CAISPPRRGGTDTQYF.

The V and J genes are TRBV20-1 and TRBJ2-1; TRBD2 matches 8 bases. Germline V CDR1 and CDR2: DFQATT, SNEGSKA (reference sequence). V lost 0 bases and J lost 3; bases outside the gene matches: 10. This CDR3 contains 17 residues. CDR3 in DNA: TGCAGTGCTAGAGATTCCCTGGATAGCGGGGACTACAATGAGCAGTTCTTC. Its translation: CSARDSLDSGDYNEQFF.

The sample holds many counts of this clonotype. The V gene is TRBV20-1, the J gene TRBJ2-7; 10 bases line up with TRBD1. Germline CDR1 is DFQATT and CDR2 is SNEGSKA (reference sequence). The junction had 7 bases not matched to a gene; V was cut back by 6 bases and J by 5 bases. The CDR3 runs 13 residues. CDR3 sequence reads: CSARQGAVDEQYF. The CDR3 DNA reads as TGCAGTGCAAGACAGGGGGCCGTAGACGAGCAGTACTTC.

The rearrangement links TRBV30 to TRBJ2-7; weak D call: TRBD2 (5 bases). Trimming removed 4 bases from V and 4 bases from J, with 17 bases in between. This CDR3 spans 14 amino acids. Germline CDR1 reads GTSNPN; CDR2 reads SVGIG (reference sequence). The CDR3 DNA reads as TGTGCCTGGAACTACCCTGGGCCGGGATACGAGCAGTACTTC. This translates into CAWNYPGPGYEQYF.

This clonotype was counted only a few times. One end of the junction fails to match germline, which may point to a read error. The CDR3 sequence is CAGSGAPDTEAFF. CDR3 DNA sequence: TGTGCCGGCAGCGGTGCTCCGGACACTGAAGCTTTCTTT. The chain employs TRBV9 and TRBJ1-1; D gene unclear. CDR1 is SGDLS and CDR2 is YYNGEE in the germline V gene. This CDR3 contains 13 residues.

This clonotype has ten or more counts. The chain links TRBV12-3 or TRBV12-4 to TRBJ1-2, with D perhaps matching TRBD1 (5 bases). There are 15 residues in the CDR3. Trimming pared 1 base from V and 2 bases from J, leaving 11 bases between. The CDR3 sequence: CASSLDLEGNYGYTF. DNA of the CDR3: TGTGCCAGCAGTTTAGACCTGGAGGGGAACTATGGCTACACCTTC.

This clonotype has a handful of counts. The chain recombines TRBV5-1 with TRBJ2-1; D is unclear. Between the trimmed V and J ends, which lost 2 bases and 0 bases, there was a span of 6 bases. CDR3 size: 14 residues. Germline loops: CDR1 SGHRS, CDR2 YFSETQ. The chain's CDR3 is CASSLHSSYNEQFF. CDR3 nucleotide sequence: TGCGCCAGCAGCTTACATAGCTCCTACAATGAGCAGTTCTTC.

This clonotype showed up just a few times. The V call is TRBV6-1, the J call TRBJ1-4, with D unresolved. CDR1 and CDR2 (germline): MNHNS, SASEGT. Trimming left V 5 bases short and J 8 bases short, with 12 bases between. The length of the CDR3 is 13 residues. Here the CDR3 reads CASSFIRAEKLFF. The CDR3 nucleotides read TGTGCCAGCAGTTTCATTCGGGCAGAAAAACTGTTTTTT.

As concerns this clonotype: Since a much larger clone is just one base distant, this may be a read error. A read error is likely, as this CDR3 ends without the conserved phenylalanine or tryptophan. V is TRBV28 and J is TRBJ2-5; no definite D call. The germline CDR1 and CDR2 sequences are MDHEN and SYDVKM. The germline V and J ends were trimmed by 2 bases and 1 base, with 14 bases remaining between them. The CDR3 has 16 residues. CDR3 nucleotides: TGTGCCAGCAGTTTAGGCCACCGGAACTTCCAAGAGACCCAGTACCTC. Amino acid sequence: CASSLGHRNFQETQYL.

Only a few counts were recorded for this clonotype. This chain links TRBV28 with TRBJ2-1; D possibly corresponds to TRBD2 (6 bases). The CDR3 totals 14 residues. Trimming cost V 8 bases and J 0 bases, with 11 bases left between them. Germline assignment: CDR1 MDHEN and CDR2 SYDVKM. Written as DNA, the CDR3 is TGTGCCAGCTTGGGACTCCCCTCCTACAATGAGCAGTTCTTC. This translates into CASLGLPSYNEQFF. Drawing the rest from reference TRBV28 and TRBJ2-1, the complete variable domain is DVKVTQSSRYLVKRTGEKVFLECVQDMDHENMFWYRQDPGLGLRLIYFSYDVKMKEKGDIPEGYSVSREKKERFSLILESASTNQTSMYLCASLGLPSYNEQFFGPGTRLTVL.

This clonotype was detected ten times or more. The chain has TRBV30 and TRBJ2-7; D not resolved. CDR3 length equals 10 residues. The ends were cut back, 1 base at V and 4 bases at J, with 2 bases in the middle. Germline V gives CDR1 GTSNPN, CDR2 SVGIG (reference sequence). Here the CDR3 DNA reads TGTGCCTGGAGTGGGTACGAGCAGTACTTC. Translating it yields CAWSGYEQYF.

The J gene is TRBJ2-7, the V gene TRBV24-1; D perhaps matches TRBD1 (6 bases). Looked up from germline, CDR1 is KGHDR and CDR2 is SFDVKD. The CDR3 covers 15 residues. Deletions cut 2 bases from V and 3 bases from J, with 13 bases between. CDR3 region: CATSDSGTHFYEQYF. The CDR3 DNA reads TGTGCCACCAGTGATTCGGGGACACATTTCTACGAGCAGTACTTC.

This clonotype was counted many times. CDR3 region: CASTTARGLGTDTQYF. The CDR3 bases are TGTGCCAGCACCACCGCCAGGGGTCTCGGCACAGATACGCAGTATTTT. The chain is built from TRBV7-9 and TRBJ2-3; weak D call: TRBD1 (6 bases). Trimming removed 7 bases from V and 1 base from J, with 18 bases in between. The CDR3 sequence is 16 residues long. Germline CDR1 reads SEHNR; CDR2 reads FQNEAQ (reference sequence). Looking up the rest from reference TRBV7-9 and TRBJ2-3 gives the full variable domain: DTGVSQNPRHKITKRGQNVTFRCDPISEHNRLYWYRQTLGQGPEFLTYFQNEAQLEKSRLLSDRFSAERPKGSFSTLEIQRTEQGDSAMYLCASTTARGLGTDTQYFGPGTRLTVL.